Shown below are 2 T cell receptor beta chains from a single sample sequenced in a study of blood T cells in healthy people across ages. A J-beta primer mix and a sample-barcoded 5' primer were used in a second PCR of about 6 to 12 cycles. TCRdb called the 5' RACE reads again in MiXCR, with one record for every CDR3 protein. The sample records approximately 1,700,000 distinct CDR3 sequences, more than 35% being singletons. The sample comprised blood. These receptors were obtained from a human donor in good health.

V is TRBV4-2 and J is TRBJ1-2; no firm D call. This CDR3 region has 12 residues. The ends were cut back, 0 bases at V and 8 bases at J, with 7 bases in the middle. Looked up from germline, CDR1 is LGHNA and CDR2 is YNFKEQ. Here the CDR3 reads CASSQDLGGYTF. The CDR3 nucleotides read TGTGCCAGCAGCCAAGATTTGGGGGGCTACACCTTC.

Here the CDR3 reads CSARDPAPKTQYF. The CDR3 DNA reads TGCAGTGCTAGAGATCCTGCTCCAAAGACCCAGTACTTC. The chain uses TRBV20-1 and TRBJ2-7, with D unresolved. The better agreement between TRBJ2-5 and the DNA end casts doubt on the J call. Germline V lookup: CDR1 DFQATT, CDR2 SNEGSKA (reference sequence). CDR3 length equals 13 residues.